A single sample gave rise to the 12 T cell receptor beta chains below, sequenced in a study of T-cell memory formation after mild COVID-19. One entry per CDR3 protein results from TCRdb running MiXCR on the 5' RACE reads. Found here are approximately 570,000 distinct CDR3 sequences, approximately 19% of them singletons; the top ten hold approximately 12%. The sample consisted of PBMCs or a T cell subset sorted from them (not recorded which). Receptors originate from an adult woman who had mild COVID-19 (a few samples of this study predate the infection). Cell type and time point are not known.

This clonotype was picked up a small number of times. The V call is TRBV6-1, the J call TRBJ2-7, with D maybe TRBD1 (5 bases). Looked up from germline, CDR1 is MNHNS and CDR2 is SASEGT. V shed 6 bases and J shed 3 bases, with 21 bases lying between them. The CDR3 has 16 residues. The CDR3 protein is CASSLKGLQENYEQYF. CDR3 nucleotide sequence: TGTGCCAGCAGCTTAAAGGGGCTACAGGAGAACTACGAGCAGTACTTC.

The genes are TRBV24-1 and TRBJ2-3; 12 positions agree with TRBD2. The CDR3 length is 15 residues. Trimming cost V 9 bases and J 2 bases; bases outside gene matches: 5. Germline loops: CDR1 KGHDR, CDR2 SFDVKD. In DNA, the CDR3 is TGTGCCACCGGGACTAGCGGGCGAATCACAGATACGCAGTATTTT. It yields the protein CATGTSGRITDTQYF.

V usage is TRBV28 and J usage is TRBJ2-6, with 8 bases aligning to TRBD1. Germline values: CDR1 MDHEN, CDR2 SYDVKM. This CDR3 is 16 amino acids long. J was trimmed by 3 bases and V by 6 bases; bases with no gene match: 7. The CDR3 reads CASRPMTGVGANVLTF. The CDR3 DNA is TGTGCCAGCAGACCTATGACAGGGGTTGGGGCCAACGTCCTGACTTTC.

There are a few counts of this clonotype. V gene TRBV3-1 combines with J gene TRBJ2-1; 9 bases fit TRBD1. CDR3 size: 15 residues. V shed 1 base, J shed 9 bases, and the junction held 7 bases outside the gene matches. Germline assignment: CDR1 LGHDT and CDR2 YNNKEL (reference sequence). CDR3 region: CASSQAVQGAGEQFF. CDR3 bases: TGTGCCAGCAGCCAAGCGGTACAGGGGGCTGGTGAGCAGTTCTTC.

The chain employs TRBV19 and TRBJ2-3; D is undetermined. V gave up 7 bases and J gave up 1 base, with 9 bases separating them. Germline V gives CDR1 LNHDA, CDR2 SQIVND (reference sequence). The CDR3 is 13 amino acids. In DNA form, the CDR3 reads TGTGCCAGTACCCTCCCAGGCACAGATACGCAGTATTTT. Amino acid sequence: CASTLPGTDTQYF.

The V and J genes are TRBV20-1 and TRBJ2-1, with 10 bases fitting TRBD2. This CDR3 region has 15 residues. Looked up from germline, CDR1 is DFQATT and CDR2 is SNEGSKA (reference sequence). The J segment lost 5 bases and the V segment lost 3 bases, leaving 7 bases of the junction unmatched. In DNA, the CDR3 is TGCAGTGCTAGGGGCGGTCTAGCGGGGGACAATGAGCAGTTCTTC. Protein product: CSARGGLAGDNEQFF.

V is TRBV6-5 and J is TRBJ2-3, with a tentative D call TRBD1 (5 bases). Deletions cut 5 bases from V and 2 bases from J, with 11 bases between. The CDR3 runs to 14 residues. Germline V gene lookup returns CDR1 MNHEY and CDR2 SVGAGI. For the CDR3, the DNA is TGTGCCAGCAGTAGGGGCATCTACACAGATACGCAGTATTTT. Its translation is CASSRGIYTDTQYF.

This chain connects TRBV10-3 to TRBJ1-1; maybe TRBD1 (5 bases). Germline lookup yields CDR1 ENHRY and CDR2 SYGVKD. V lost 4 bases, J lost 3 bases, and 12 bases lay in between. CDR3 length equals 14 residues. CDR3 bases: TGTGCCATCAGTGCCCAGGGCGGGGACACTGAAGCTTTCTTT. It yields the protein CAISAQGGDTEAFF.

The chain combines TRBV14 with TRBJ2-7; D is possibly TRBD1 (6 bases). CDR3 length equals 14 residues. The V end was cut by 0 bases, the J end by 7 bases, with 13 bases between. CDR1 is SGHDN, CDR2 FVKESK, per germline. CDR3 in amino acids: CASSQERGHREQYF. CDR3 nucleotides: TGTGCCAGCAGCCAAGAACGGGGACACCGTGAGCAGTACTTC. Together with reference TRBV14 and TRBJ2-7, the CDR3 gives the full variable domain: EAGVTQFPSHSVIEKGQTVTLRCDPISGHDNLYWYRRVMGKEIKFLLHFVKESKQDESGMPNNRFLAERTGGTYSTLKVQPAELEDSGVYFCASSQERGHREQYFGPGTRLTVT.

The chain has TRBV6-2 or TRBV6-3 and TRBJ2-1; D remains ambiguous. The CDR3 has 14 residues. V lost 7 bases to trimming and J lost 4 bases, with 14 bases between them. In germline, CDR1 is MNHEY, CDR2 SVGEGT. The CDR3 here is CASTPSMVYNEQFF. DNA of the CDR3: TGTGCCAGCACCCCCTCGATGGTTTACAATGAGCAGTTCTTC.

The sample holds a few counts of this clonotype. The chain joins TRBV12-3 or TRBV12-4 to TRBJ2-7; no definite D call. Trimming took 5 bases from V and 7 from J, leaving 12 bases between them. The CDR3 is made up of 12 amino acids. The DNA of the CDR3 is TGTGCCAGCAGTCCCGCCGGAAGAGAGCAGTACTTC. Protein sequence: CASSPAGREQYF.

This clonotype occurred a few times. The gene calls are TRBV6-5 and TRBJ1-2, with 8 bases that match TRBD1. This CDR3 has 14 residues. The ends lost 0 bases at V and 3 bases at J; junction bases unmatched: 0. Germline CDR1 and CDR2: MNHEY and SVGAGI. CDR3 sequence (DNA): TGTGCCAGCAGTTACTCGACAGGGGACTATGGCTACACCTTC. Its protein product is CASSYSTGDYGYTF.